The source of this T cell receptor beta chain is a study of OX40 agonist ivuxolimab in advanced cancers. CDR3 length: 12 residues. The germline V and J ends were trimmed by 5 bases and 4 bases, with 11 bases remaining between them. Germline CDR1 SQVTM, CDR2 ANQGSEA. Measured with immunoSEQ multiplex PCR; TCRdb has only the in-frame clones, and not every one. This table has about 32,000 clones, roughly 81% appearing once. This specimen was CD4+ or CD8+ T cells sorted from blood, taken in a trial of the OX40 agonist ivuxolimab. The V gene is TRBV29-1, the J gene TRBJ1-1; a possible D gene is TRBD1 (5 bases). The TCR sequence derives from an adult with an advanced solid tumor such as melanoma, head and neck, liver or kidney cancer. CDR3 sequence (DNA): TGCAGCGTTAGGGAGGGGACCACTGAAGCTTTCTTT. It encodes CSVREGTTEAFF.